These 4 T cell receptor beta chains were sequenced from one sample in a study of T cell repertoires in cytomegalovirus infection. Which antigens these TCRs recognize remains unknown. TCRdb ran MiXCR on the reads and lists one entry per CDR3 protein. The table lists some 500,000 distinct CDR3 sequences, 25% to 35% of them singletons. The sequences come from cultured PBMCs, collected from culture after CMV antigen stimulation. The origin of the receptors is a human donor in good health (CMV status not recorded). Some clones in this sample may be carry-over from other donors' samples.

This clonotype was observed at least ten times. The chain carries TRBV12-3 or TRBV12-4 and TRBJ1-6; D unclear. The CDR3 spans 18 residues. The V and J ends lost 8 bases and 0 bases respectively, with 20 bases between them. The CDR3: CASCLSHLFSSYNSPLHF. CDR3 nucleotides: TGTGCCAGCTGCCTAAGTCACTTATTCAGCTCCTATAATTCACCCCTCCACTTT.

The V gene is TRBV7-2, the J gene TRBJ1-4, with TRBD1 identical over 7 bases. Trimming took 5 bases from V and 4 from J; bases not matched to a gene: 10. The CDR3 contains 16 residues. CDR1 SGHTA and CDR2 FQGNSA come from the germline V gene. The CDR3 here is CASSPRQGSFNEKLFF. The DNA of the CDR3 is TGTGCCAGCAGCCCCCGACAGGGATCGTTTAATGAAAAACTGTTTTTT.

On this clonotype itself: Its ends do not fully match the called genes, so a read error is possible. The rearrangement links TRBV6-2 or TRBV6-3 to TRBJ1-2; D unresolved. From germline, CDR1 is MNHEY and CDR2 SVGEGT. The CDR3 is 11 amino acids. CDR3 bases: TGTGCCAGAAGTTACAAATATGGCTACACCTTC. It codes for CARSYKYGYTF.

The rearrangement uses TRBV29-1 and TRBJ2-5; TRBD1 matches at 9 bases. The trim removed 7 bases at V and 3 bases at J, leaving 9 bases unmatched. CDR1 is SQVTM, CDR2 ANQGSEA, per germline. The CDR3 sequence is 14 residues long. CDR3 DNA sequence: TGCAGCGGTTCTCATTGGACAGGGGAAGAGACCCAGTACTTC. Translated, it gives CSGSHWTGEETQYF.